These 20 T cell receptor beta chains share one sample of origin, sequenced in a study of shared clonotypes between healthy human individuals. The repertoire was sequenced with immunoSEQ multiplex PCR; TCRdb's copy has only in-frame clones and lacks some. Here the sample spans approximately 2.1 million clones, approximately 93% being singletons. The sample was naive CD4+ T cells from PBMCs. The subset is: CD45RA+ positively selected. The origin of the receptors is a man younger than 35 in good health. Some clones in this sample may be carry-over from other donors' samples.

V usage is TRBV28 and J usage is TRBJ1-1; D is unresolved. The CDR3 totals 15 residues. Germline lookup yields CDR1 MDHEN and CDR2 SYDVKM. V gave up 6 bases and J gave up 4 bases, with 18 bases separating them. The CDR3 protein is CASRSISIGVTEAFF. CDR3 DNA sequence: TGTGCCAGCAGATCGATTTCGATCGGGGTCACTGAAGCTTTCTTT.

The chain joins TRBV7-2 to TRBJ2-7, with D tentatively TRBD2 (6 bases). The CDR3 sequence is 13 residues long. Looked up from germline, CDR1 is SGHTA and CDR2 is FQGNSA. V lost 5 bases to trimming and J lost 9 bases, with 17 bases between them. In DNA form, the CDR3 reads TGTGCCAGCAGCGCCTTCGCGGGGTTTCGGCAGTACTTC. Translating it yields CASSAFAGFRQYF.

The chain is built from TRBV19 and TRBJ1-1, with a tentative D call TRBD1 (6 bases). CDR1 LNHDA and CDR2 SQIVND come from the germline V gene (reference sequence). The germline V and J ends were trimmed by 4 bases and 0 bases, with 12 bases remaining between them. The CDR3 is 15 amino acids. Here the CDR3 reads CASSRQTGMNTEAFF. The CDR3 DNA sequence: TGTGCCAGTAGTAGACAGACAGGCATGAACACTGAAGCTTTCTTT.

The chain uses TRBV7-2 and TRBJ1-3; 7 bases are a match to TRBD1. CDR3 length equals 16 residues. The trim removed 5 bases at V and 5 bases at J, leaving 12 bases unmatched. Germline assignment: CDR1 SGHTA and CDR2 FQGNSA. The CDR3 reads CASSRVQGTRRNTIYF. The DNA for the CDR3 is TGTGCCAGCAGCCGAGTACAGGGGACACGACGAAACACCATATATTTT.

V and J are TRBV30 and TRBJ1-2; perhaps TRBD1 as D (5 bases). The V gene's germline CDR1 is GTSNPN and CDR2 SVGIG (reference sequence). The CDR3 length is 17 residues. The ends were cut back, 8 bases at V and 3 bases at J, with 28 bases in the middle. The CDR3 DNA reads TGTGCCCCTCCTGGGGGAGGGGTAATATATTTTGACTATGGCTACACCTTC. Its protein is CAPPGGGVIYFDYGYTF.

This clone turned up a few times. This chain uses TRBV29-1 with TRBJ1-1, with D maybe TRBD1 (6 bases). CDR3 length: 10 residues. Trimming shortened V by 6 bases and J by 5 bases, and 7 bases separated the two germline ends. Looked up from germline, CDR1 is SQVTM and CDR2 is ANQGSEA. CDR3 DNA: TGCAGCGTGGGGACAACTGAAGCTTTCTTT. Translated: CSVGTTEAFF.

CDR3 DNA: TGTGCCAGCAGTGAAGGGGGCAGGAACTACAATCAGCCCCAGCATTTT. It yields the protein CASSEGGRNYNQPQHF. V is TRBV25-1 and J is TRBJ1-5, with D perhaps TRBD1 (6 bases). Germline CDR1 and CDR2: MGHDK and SYGVNS. V was trimmed by 2 bases and J by 3 bases, leaving 14 bases between them. The CDR3 consists of 16 residues.

The chain employs TRBV28 and TRBJ2-3, with no clear D. Germline values: CDR1 MDHEN, CDR2 SYDVKM. V shed 2 bases and J shed 2 bases, with 11 bases lying between them. The CDR3 totals 15 residues. This CDR3 reads CASSLIGRFTDTQYF. The CDR3, as DNA: TGTGCCAGCAGTTTAATCGGCAGGTTCACAGATACGCAGTATTTT.

The chain uses TRBV12-5 and TRBJ2-1, with D hard to call. The CDR3 is made up of 12 amino acids. V was pared by 3 bases and J by 5 bases, with 5 bases between. Looked up from germline, CDR1 is LGHNT and CDR2 is FRNRAP. The CDR3 nucleotides are TGTGCTAGTGGTTTTCGGAACAATGAGCAGTTCTTC. Translation gives CASGFRNNEQFF.

The rearrangement links TRBV5-4 to TRBJ1-1, with a possible D match to TRBD1 (6 bases). In germline, CDR1 is SGHNT, CDR2 YYREEE (reference sequence). V lost 4 bases, J lost 4 bases, and 14 bases lay in between. This CDR3 is built from 14 residues. The CDR3 protein is CASSIYRVSTEAFF. CDR3 bases: TGTGCCAGCAGCATCTACAGGGTTTCCACTGAAGCTTTCTTT.

The rearrangement uses TRBV7-2 and TRBJ2-3; 14 bases are a match to TRBD2. CDR3 length: 16 residues. The junction had 8 bases not matched to a gene; V was cut back by 5 bases and J by 7 bases. Per germline, CDR1 SGHTA and CDR2 FQGNSA. CDR3 bases: TGTGCCAGCAGCGTCGGGACTAGCGGGAGTCGGCATACGCAGTATTTT. The encoded protein is CASSVGTSGSRHTQYF.

The chain employs TRBV10-3 and TRBJ2-7; 7 nucleotides align to TRBD1. V trimming: 4 bases; J trimming: 2 bases; junction bases outside the gene matches: 17. Germline loops: CDR1 ENHRY, CDR2 SYGVKD. This CDR3 is built from 18 residues. CDR3 DNA: TGTGCCATCAGTGGAGGGCTGATGGGGACAGAGCTTACCTACGAGCAGTACTTC. As protein: CAISGGLMGTELTYEQYF.

The CDR3 sequence is CASSFPHTLQYF. The DNA for the CDR3 is TGTGCCAGCAGTTTTCCCCACACTTTGCAGTACTTC. This chain uses TRBV28 with TRBJ2-7; D gene unclear. The germline V and J ends were trimmed by 3 bases and 9 bases, with 12 bases remaining between them. The germline gives CDR1 MDHEN, CDR2 SYDVKM. The CDR3 is made up of 12 amino acids. The full variable domain, in which reference TRBV28 and TRBJ2-7 provide the parts outside the CDR3, is DVKVTQSSRYLVKRTGEKVFLECVQDMDHENMFWYRQDPGLGLRLIYFSYDVKMKEKGDIPEGYSVSREKKERFSLILESASTNQTSMYLCASSFPHTLQYFGPGTRLTVT.

The rearrangement uses TRBV2 and TRBJ2-3; possible D gene TRBD2, 5 bases. The V end was cut by 3 bases, the J end by 9 bases, with 7 bases between. This CDR3 has 11 residues. CDR1 and CDR2 (germline): SNHLY, FYNNEI. The CDR3 sequence is CASSDRGTQYF. In DNA, the CDR3 is TGTGCCAGCAGTGATCGAGGGACGCAGTATTTT. The variable domain in full, completed from reference TRBV2 and TRBJ2-3, reads EPEVTQTPSHQVTQMGQEVILRCVPISNHLYFYWYRQILGQKVEFLVSFYNNEISEKSEIFDDQFSVERPDGSNFTLKIRSTKLEDSAMYFCASSDRGTQYFGPGTRLTVL.

The genes are TRBV21-1 and TRBJ2-1; TRBD2 is the table's D call and was not checked against the DNA. TRBV21-1 represents a pseudogene. CDR3 size: 14 residues. For the CDR3, the DNA is TGTGCCCTCCCGTGGGGACTAGCGGCGGGTGAGCAGTTCTTC. As protein: CALPWGLAAGEQFF.

The rearrangement links TRBV7-2 to TRBJ2-6, with unresolved D. The CDR3 runs 15 residues. Per germline, CDR1 SGHTA and CDR2 FQGNSA. The germline V and J ends were trimmed by 5 bases and 2 bases, with 10 bases remaining between them. The CDR3 loop is CASSLGYAGANVLTF. The CDR3 DNA reads as TGTGCCAGCAGCCTAGGGTATGCTGGGGCCAACGTCCTGACTTTC.

DNA of the CDR3: TGTGCCAGCAGGGAAACAGGGCGGAACACTGAAGCTTTCTTT. This translates into CASRETGRNTEAFF. The chain has TRBV5-5 and TRBJ1-1; tentatively, D is TRBD1 (6 bases). V lost 5 bases and J 1 base, leaving 12 bases between the germline ends. This CDR3 is 14 amino acids long. Germline CDR1 SGHKS, CDR2 YYEKEE (reference sequence).

V gene TRBV6-6 combines with J gene TRBJ2-7; D possibly corresponds to TRBD1 (5 bases). The CDR3 totals 15 residues. V was clipped by 2 bases and J by 1 base, with 12 bases between them. CDR1 is MNHNY and CDR2 is SVGAGI in the germline V gene (reference sequence). CDR3 nucleotide sequence: TGTGCCAGCAGTTACGGGGCCGACGCTTCCTACGAGCAGTACTTC. It codes for CASSYGADASYEQYF.

The count of this clone is one. The V call is TRBV28, the J call TRBJ2-2, with D possibly being TRBD2 (6 bases). V was clipped by 8 bases and J by 6 bases, with 19 bases between them. Germline V gene data show CDR1 as MDHEN and CDR2 as SYDVKM. This CDR3 comprises 15 residues. The CDR3 nucleotides are TGTGCCAGCCTAACCTCGTCGGCGGGGCCCGGGGAGCTGTTTTTT. Translated, it gives CASLTSSAGPGELFF.

This chain joins TRBV6-1 and TRBJ2-7; D unresolved. Germline CDR1 is MNHNS and CDR2 is SASEGT. CDR3 size: 14 residues. Trimming removed 0 bases from V and 6 bases from J, with 12 bases in between. The CDR3 DNA reads TGTGCCAGCAGTGAAGCTCCCCTAGACGGCGAGCAGTACTTC. Translating it yields CASSEAPLDGEQYF.